Below are 30 T cell receptor beta chains sequenced from a single sample in a study of T cell responses to AZD1222 COVID-19 vaccine. The method was immunoSEQ multiplex PCR; TCRdb's version includes in-frame clones alone and lacks a portion of them. The data show around 77,000 clones, over 75% seen once. Sample: peripheral blood, taken on day 0 of AZD1222 vaccination. The receptors come from an adult in good health.

This chain connects TRBV5-3 to TRBJ1-4; tentatively, D is TRBD1 (6 bases). TRBV5-3 counts as an open reading frame of uncertain function. The V and J ends lost 4 bases and 9 bases respectively, with 13 bases between them. This CDR3 is 13 amino acids long. CDR3 residues: CARSANRVKKLFF. CDR3 nucleotide sequence: TGTGCCAGAAGCGCCAACAGGGTAAAAAAACTGTTTTTT.

The V and J genes are TRBV11-2 and TRBJ2-5, with D perhaps TRBD1 (6 bases). The ends were cut back, 5 bases at V and 0 bases at J, with 16 bases in the middle. This CDR3 is 16 amino acids long. Germline V CDR1 and CDR2: SGHAT, FQNNGV. In DNA form, the CDR3 reads TGTGCCAGCAGCCATGGACAGTCGCCCTACCAAGAGACCCAGTACTTC. Protein product: CASSHGQSPYQETQYF.

The rearrangement links TRBV30 to TRBJ1-2; 7 positions agree with TRBD1. Unmatched junction bases numbered 4, after V lost 4 bases and J lost 5 bases. This CDR3 has 12 residues. Germline values: CDR1 GTSNPN, CDR2 SVGIG (reference sequence). This CDR3 is CAWTTGNYGYTF. CDR3 DNA: TGTGCCTGGACGACAGGGAATTATGGCTACACCTTC.

The chain uses TRBV28 and TRBJ1-1, with D hard to call. V shed 6 bases and J shed 10 bases, with 21 bases lying between them. Germline V gene data show CDR1 as MDHEN and CDR2 as SYDVKM. The CDR3 is 14 amino acids. Here the CDR3 reads CASSPIGWASGAFF. For the CDR3, the DNA is TGTGCCAGCAGCCCAATCGGTTGGGCCAGTGGAGCTTTCTTT.

In its sample, this clone was seen once. Here the CDR3 DNA reads TGTGCCAGCAGCCTAAACACTGAAGCTTTCTTT. It codes for CASSLNTEAFF. The chain links TRBV3-1 (or the pseudogene TRBV3-2) to TRBJ1-1; D remains ambiguous. V was cut by 4 bases and J by 2 bases, with 2 bases left in between. CDR3 length: 11 residues. Germline loops: CDR1 LGHDT, CDR2 YNNKEL (reference sequence).

This rearrangement joins TRBV7-2 to TRBJ1-6; TRBD1 might be the D (5 bases). Germline V gives CDR1 SGHTA, CDR2 FQGNSA. The CDR3 totals 19 residues. Trimming pared 5 bases from V and 3 bases from J, leaving 23 bases between. The CDR3 sequence is CASSPPPRDPRGYNSPLHF. The CDR3 DNA follows: TGTGCCAGCAGCCCACCTCCCCGGGACCCCAGAGGCTATAATTCACCCCTCCACTTT.

The chain links TRBV2 to TRBJ1-2; D is unclear. The V and J ends lost 4 bases and 1 base respectively, with 10 bases between them. CDR3 length equals 14 residues. CDR1 and CDR2 (germline): SNHLY, FYNNEI. The CDR3 protein is CASSVSQINYGYTF. The DNA for the CDR3 is TGTGCCAGCAGTGTTTCCCAGATTAACTATGGCTACACCTTC. Full variable domain (outside the CDR3, taken from reference TRBV2 and TRBJ1-2): EPEVTQTPSHQVTQMGQEVILRCVPISNHLYFYWYRQILGQKVEFLVSFYNNEISEKSEIFDDQFSVERPDGSNFTLKIRSTKLEDSAMYFCASSVSQINYGYTFGSGTRLTVV.

The chain combines TRBV14 with TRBJ1-3; the D is unclear. The CDR3 has 15 residues. The germline V and J ends were trimmed by 4 bases and 4 bases, with 14 bases remaining between them. The germline V gene has CDR1 SGHDN and CDR2 FVKESK. CDR3 nucleotides: TGTGCCAGCAGCCTTTCTGTCGTGTCCGGAAACACCATATATTTT. This sequence encodes CASSLSVVSGNTIYF.

The rearrangement uses TRBV28 and TRBJ1-5, with D perhaps TRBD1 (6 bases). The CDR3 has 16 residues. Trimming stripped 0 bases from V and 2 bases from J, with 11 bases between. In germline, CDR1 is MDHEN, CDR2 SYDVKM. The CDR3 nucleotides read TGTGCCAGCAGTTTATGGGGGGCAGCAGGCAATCAGCCCCAGCATTTT. It encodes CASSLWGAAGNQPQHF.

This clone was counted a few times. The V gene is TRBV10-3, the J gene TRBJ1-1; a weak D match, TRBD1 (6 bases). The CDR3 length is 16 residues. The V end lost 2 bases, the J end lost 2 bases, and 15 bases lay between the germline ends. CDR1 ENHRY and CDR2 SYGVKD come from the germline V gene. The CDR3 sequence: CAISEGTGTENTEAFF. Written as DNA, the CDR3 is TGTGCCATCAGTGAGGGAACAGGGACGGAAAACACTGAAGCTTTCTTT.

V is TRBV15 and J is TRBJ1-3, with 7 nucleotides matching TRBD1. CDR3 size: 16 residues. The germline gives CDR1 LNHNV, CDR2 YYDKDF (reference sequence). The junction had 7 bases not matched to a gene; V was cut back by 4 bases and J by 1 base. The CDR3 coding sequence is TGTGCCACCAGCACTGGGCAGGGGGAGTCTGGAAACACCATATATTTT. Protein: CATSTGQGESGNTIYF. Variable domain in full (rest from reference TRBV15 and TRBJ1-3): DAMVIQNPRYQVTQFGKPVTLSCSQTLNHNVMYWYQQKSSQAPKLLFHYYDKDFNNEADTPDNFQSRRPNTSFCFLDIRSPGLGDTAMYLCATSTGQGESGNTIYFGEGSWLTVV.

The chain employs TRBV29-1 and TRBJ2-7, with D possibly being TRBD2 (6 bases). The CDR3 runs 13 residues. V lost 7 bases and J 1 base, leaving 14 bases between the germline ends. Germline V gene sequence: CDR1 SQVTM, CDR2 ANQGSEA. CDR3 coding DNA: TGCAGCGCAACCGTGGGGGGTTCCTACGAGCAGTACTTC. This sequence encodes CSATVGGSYEQYF.

The CDR3 coding sequence is TGCAGTGCCCGGACGGCCACTGAAGCTTTCTTT. Translation gives CSARTATEAFF. V and J are TRBV20-1 and TRBJ1-1, with D uncertain. Deletions cut 6 bases from V and 4 bases from J, with 9 bases between. The CDR3 is 11 amino acids. Germline V gene sequence: CDR1 DFQATT, CDR2 SNEGSKA (reference sequence).

This chain joins TRBV6-5 and TRBJ1-5, with unresolved D. Germline CDR1 is MNHEY and CDR2 is SVGAGI. V lost 4 bases and J 6 bases, leaving 10 bases between the germline ends. The CDR3 loop spans 13 amino acids. CDR3: CASSSKPTQPQHF. The CDR3 DNA is TGTGCCAGCAGTTCCAAGCCGACTCAGCCCCAGCATTTT.

J is TRBJ2-2 and V is TRBV12-3 or TRBV12-4; no definite D call. V was cut by 2 bases and J by 6 bases, with 4 bases left in between. The CDR3 sequence is 12 residues long. CDR3 in amino acids: CASSLMAGELFF. The CDR3 DNA reads as TGTGCCAGCAGTTTAATGGCCGGGGAGCTGTTTTTT.

The CDR3 protein is CASSLHTTWVEKLFF. CDR3 nucleotides: TGTGCCAGCAGCTTACATACAACTTGGGTTGAAAAACTGTTTTTT. This chain links TRBV7-2 with TRBJ1-4; the D is unclear. Trimming removed 2 bases from V and 7 bases from J, with 14 bases in between. The germline V gene encodes CDR1 SGHTA and CDR2 FQGNSA. The CDR3 sequence is 15 residues long.

The chain carries TRBV19 and TRBJ1-2; D remains ambiguous. Germline CDR1 reads LNHDA; CDR2 reads SQIVND (reference sequence). The V gene lost 8 bases and the J gene lost 3 bases, with 13 bases spanning the gap. The CDR3 runs to 13 residues. CDR3 DNA sequence: TGTGCCAGTCGAGGGTTTTTATACTATGGCTACACCTTC. Encoded protein: CASRGFLYYGYTF.

There are a few counts of this clone. V gene TRBV19 combines with J gene TRBJ1-2, with 7 bases matching TRBD1. CDR3 length: 13 residues. V lost 3 bases and J lost 6; bases outside the gene matches: 4. Germline V gene data show CDR1 as LNHDA and CDR2 as SQIVND (reference sequence). The CDR3 protein is CASSIWTGNGYTF. Here the CDR3 DNA reads TGTGCCAGTAGTATTTGGACAGGAAATGGCTACACCTTC.

This chain links TRBV10-3 with TRBJ1-1, with D maybe TRBD1 (5 bases). Germline V gene lookup returns CDR1 ENHRY and CDR2 SYGVKD. CDR3 length equals 15 residues. The V end lost 2 bases, the J end lost 4 bases, and 14 bases lay between the germline ends. This CDR3 reads CAISERDGDRTEAFF. CDR3 coding DNA: TGTGCCATCAGTGAGCGCGACGGGGACCGCACTGAAGCTTTCTTT.

The genes are TRBV7-2 and TRBJ2-7; TRBD1 is a possible D gene (7 bases). The CDR3 consists of 14 residues. Germline-derived CDR1 and CDR2 are SGHTA and FQGNSA. V lost 5 bases and J lost 3, with 14 bases in between. The CDR3 bases are TGTGCCAGCAGCGGAGGGGGCCGTTACTACGAGCAGTACTTC. It translates to CASSGGGRYYEQYF.

The chain has TRBV29-1 and TRBJ1-2, with TRBD1 identical over 10 bases. Germline CDR1 reads SQVTM; CDR2 reads ANQGSEA. This CDR3 region has 15 residues. Trimming took 8 bases from V and 0 from J; bases not matched to a gene: 9. The CDR3 coding sequence is TGCAGCATCCGGGACAGGGGCGTTTCTAACTATGGCTACACCTTC. Protein sequence: CSIRDRGVSNYGYTF.

The V call is TRBV11-2, the J call TRBJ1-2; no firm D call. The germline V gene encodes CDR1 SGHAT and CDR2 FQNNGV. This CDR3 is 13 amino acids long. The ends were cut back, 3 bases at V and 3 bases at J, with 8 bases in the middle. CDR3 residues: CASSFRSDYGYTF. The DNA of the CDR3 is TGTGCCAGCAGCTTTCGGTCGGACTATGGCTACACCTTC.

This clone has only one observation. The V and J genes are TRBV7-8 and TRBJ2-7, with TRBD1 matching over 7 bases. This CDR3 has 17 residues. V was pared by 3 bases and J by 1 base, with 12 bases of the junction left unmatched. CDR1 is SGHVS, CDR2 FQNEAQ, per germline. The CDR3 DNA follows: TGTGCCAGCAGCTTCCTAGGGACAGCCACAGGGTCCTACGAGCAGTACTTC. Translation: CASSFLGTATGSYEQYF.

The rearrangement uses TRBV27 and TRBJ1-2; 7 bases align to TRBD1. In germline, CDR1 is MNHEY, CDR2 SMNVEV (reference sequence). The CDR3 length is 14 residues. V lost 2 bases to trimming and J lost 6 bases; unmatched junction nucleotides: 6. This CDR3 is CASSLIGGIDGYTF. The CDR3 DNA sequence: TGTGCCAGCAGTTTAATAGGGGGCATCGATGGCTACACCTTC.

The gene calls are TRBV7-2 and TRBJ2-1, with D possibly TRBD2 on 6 matching bases. CDR3 length: 16 amino acids. The V end lost 4 bases, the J end lost 8 bases, and 21 bases lay between the germline ends. The germline gives CDR1 SGHTA, CDR2 FQGNSA. The CDR3 sequence is CASSSPWAGGRYEQFF. The CDR3 bases are TGTGCCAGCAGCTCGCCCTGGGCCGGGGGAAGGTATGAGCAGTTCTTC.

The chain has TRBV12-3 or TRBV12-4 and TRBJ1-1, with unresolved D. Trimming shortened V by 3 bases and J by 1 base, and 6 bases separated the two germline ends. The CDR3 runs 13 residues. This CDR3 reads CASSFGGNTEAFF. The CDR3 region has the DNA TGTGCCAGCAGTTTCGGCGGGAACACTGAAGCTTTCTTT.

V is TRBV11-2 and J is TRBJ2-7, with D possibly being TRBD2 (8 bases). CDR1 SGHAT and CDR2 FQNNGV come from the germline V gene. The CDR3 runs 16 residues. V was trimmed by 5 bases and J by 2 bases, leaving 19 bases between them. The CDR3 reads CASSPSGRGRPYEQYF. The CDR3 nucleotides are TGTGCCAGCAGCCCCTCCGGGAGGGGGCGCCCCTACGAGCAGTACTTC.

This clone was observed a single time. This chain joins TRBV3-1 (or the pseudogene TRBV3-2) and TRBJ1-3; D gene unclear. There are 13 residues in the CDR3. Trimming removed 3 bases at V and 0 bases at J, with 3 bases between. Per germline, CDR1 LGHDT and CDR2 YNNKEL (reference sequence). CDR3 protein: CASSHSSGNTIYF. The CDR3 coding sequence is TGTGCCAGCAGCCACAGCTCTGGAAACACCATATATTTT.

The chain carries TRBV4-1 and TRBJ2-2; no firm D call. CDR3 size: 15 residues. The V end lost 0 bases, the J end lost 6 bases, and 11 bases lay between the germline ends. Germline V CDR1 and CDR2: MGHRA, YSYEKL. CDR3 nucleotides: TGCGCCAGCAGCCAAGAAGAGGCCGGCGCCGGGGAGCTGTTTTTT. Translating it yields CASSQEEAGAGELFF.

This rearrangement joins TRBV5-1 to TRBJ2-1, with TRBD2 identical over 14 bases. CDR1 and CDR2 (germline): SGHRS, YFSETQ. The CDR3 sequence is 17 residues long. J gave up 7 bases and V 1 base, and 7 bases lay outside the gene matches. CDR3: CASSLRLAGGQVNEQFF. CDR3 coding DNA: TGCGCCAGCAGCTTGCGACTAGCGGGGGGGCAGGTTAATGAGCAGTTCTTC.